This TCR beta chain was sequenced in a study of T cells in Graves' hyperthyroidism and ophthalmopathy. V gave up 5 bases and J gave up 2 bases, with 9 bases separating them. Per the germline V gene, CDR1 is SNHLY and CDR2 is FYNNEI. This CDR3 has 14 residues. RNA transcripts provided the source from which TCR beta CDR3 regions were amplified. With the HTBI primer set, the TCR CDR3 went through a first round of RT-PCR. A single record per CDR3 protein comes from TCRdb applying MiXCR to the multiplex PCR reads. The sample has approximately 500,000 distinct CDR3 sequences, under 60% seen once. Findings and limits, study-wide: A 13 V-J model separated ophthalmopathy from stable hyperthyroidism.

A note on this clonotype: Its antigen is not known.

Uncontrolled infections, other autoimmune diseases, pregnancy or lactation led to exclusion of patients. In making diagnoses, clinical symptoms, serum thyroxine and TRAb, thyroid ultrasound and orbital computed tomography were all used. Sequenced: peripheral blood or thyroid tissue (not recorded which). The sequence was obtained from a woman aged 18-29 years with Graves' hyperthyroidism. This chain uses TRBV2 with TRBJ1-4; no reliable D call. CDR3 residues: CASSNDATNEKLFF. CDR3 coding DNA: TGTGCCAGCAGTAATGACGCGACTAATGAAAAACTGTTTTTT.